This TCR beta chain was retrieved from a study of T cells after posttransplantation cyclophosphamide (dated by TCRdb to 2016 to 2018). In terms of the full investigation: T cell repertoire reconstitution was tracked by TRB sequencing after myeloablative bone marrow transplantation in which posttransplantation cyclophosphamide was used as GVHD prophylaxis. Samples from some 40 PTCy-treated patients, along with samples from around 16 of their related bone marrow donors, underwent antigen receptor sequencing. Blood from every one of the 30 to 35 PTCy patients who had 1-year posttransplant specimens underwent TRB sequencing. Up to about 3 additional blood samples from 2 to 5.2 years after transplant were also TRB-sequenced in 3 patients, as was pretransplant blood from 4 patients. Because TRA and TRB clonality correlated tightly in some 10 samples, the subsequent TCR analyses were limited to TRB only. Public TRB sequences were searched against a database of over 3,500 sequences associated with responses to pathogens, tumor antigens, self-antigens and alloantigens.

This clone has ten or more counts. Its antigen target is currently unknown. Per-nucleotide qualities are absent, and no much larger clonotype sits a single base away. TRB sequencing was run on genomic DNA with either the immunoSEQ assay at survey resolution or the hsTCRB kit. The paper's processing steps were these. The immunoSEQ software was used for initial read processing, and the LymphoSeq R package was used for repertoire analyses. Clonality was computed as 1 minus normalized Shannon entropy, and a Gini coefficient was also calculated for each TRB dataset. Phenotypes of unsorted samples were inferred by mapping TRB sequences from sorted subsets of the recipient or donor onto unsorted samples of the same recipient. What TCRdb holds here is the immuneACCESS table cut down to in-frame rearrangements. Part of the clones is not present; checked against another copy, under half of the missing clones reflect an unresolved V gene, and the others are unexplained. V, J and clone size were drawn from that table, and D and trimming were deduced from the DNA. The sample counts about 33,000 clones, each observed more than once. The ten top clones hold about 1.2% of the sample.

General conclusions and limits of the study: Across 45 or so patients, TRB clonality was highly associated with recipient CMV seropositivity and CMV reactivation, and PTCy diversity was similar to diversity in CNI/methotrexate controls. The TRB repertoires of T cells infiltrating skin or GI tract showed only limited overlap with the TRB repertoires of T cells in blood. Donor-recipient similarity was low at 1-2 months but rose over the first year, and later blood repertoires were often dominated by donor CD8+ memory clones.

From the germline V gene (reference sequence), CDR1 is GTSNPN and CDR2 is SVGIG. Trimming takes 0 bases from V and 0 bases from J, and the germline ends sit 9 bases apart. Including cysteine and phenylalanine, the CDR3 has 15 amino acids. Left in the record is the CDR3 DNA by itself, 45 bases read in frame from the first base. Peripheral blood samples were provided by related bone marrow donors on the day of marrow donation. Peripheral blood and bone marrow mononuclear cells were isolated by Ficoll-Hypaque density centrifugation and were cryopreserved. This clonotype originated in a girl between 5 and 17 years old in good health, CMV-negative, and a related stem cell transplant donor. Sequencing used PBMCs. The sequence links TRBV30 to TRBJ1-5; no D gene can be assigned with confidence. The nucleotide sequence is given as TGTGCCTGGAGTGTTGGAGAAACTAGCAATCAGCCCCAGCATTTT. Its protein product is CAWSVGETSNQPQHF.